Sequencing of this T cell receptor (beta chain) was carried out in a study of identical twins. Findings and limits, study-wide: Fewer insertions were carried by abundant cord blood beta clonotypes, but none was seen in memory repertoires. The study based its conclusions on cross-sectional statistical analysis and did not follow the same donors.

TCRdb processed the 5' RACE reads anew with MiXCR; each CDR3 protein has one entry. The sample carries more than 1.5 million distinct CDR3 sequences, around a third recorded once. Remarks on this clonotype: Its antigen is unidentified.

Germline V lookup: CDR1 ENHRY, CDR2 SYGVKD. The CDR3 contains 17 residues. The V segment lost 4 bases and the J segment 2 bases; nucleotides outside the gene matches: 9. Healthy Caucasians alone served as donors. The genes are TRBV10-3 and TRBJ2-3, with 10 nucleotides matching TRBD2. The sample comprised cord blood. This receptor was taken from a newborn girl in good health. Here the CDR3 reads CAISGKRGGLDTDTQYF. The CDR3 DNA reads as TGTGCCATCAGTGGAAAGCGGGGGGGCCTAGACACAGATACGCAGTATTTT.